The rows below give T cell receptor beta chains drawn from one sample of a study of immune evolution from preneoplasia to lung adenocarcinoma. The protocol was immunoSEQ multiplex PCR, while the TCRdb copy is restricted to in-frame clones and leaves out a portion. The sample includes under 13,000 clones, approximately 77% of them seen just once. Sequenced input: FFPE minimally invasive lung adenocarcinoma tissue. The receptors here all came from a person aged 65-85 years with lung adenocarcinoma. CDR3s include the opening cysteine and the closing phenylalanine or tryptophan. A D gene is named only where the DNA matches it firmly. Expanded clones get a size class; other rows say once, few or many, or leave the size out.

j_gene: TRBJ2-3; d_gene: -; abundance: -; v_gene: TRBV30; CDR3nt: TGTGCCTGGAGTGTAGGTAGAGGGGATACGCAGTATTTT; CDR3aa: CAWSVGRGDTQYF
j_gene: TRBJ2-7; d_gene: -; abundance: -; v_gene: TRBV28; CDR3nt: TGTGCCAGCAGCCCAGGGGGGGGGCGATACGAGCAGTACTTC; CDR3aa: CASSPGGGRYEQYF
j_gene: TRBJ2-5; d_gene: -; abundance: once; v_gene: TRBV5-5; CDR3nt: TGTGCCAGCAGCTTTTACGACAGGCAAGAGACCCAGTACTTC; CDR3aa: CASSFYDRQETQYF
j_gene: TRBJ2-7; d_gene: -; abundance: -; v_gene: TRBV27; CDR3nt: TGTGCCAGCAGAATAAGACGAGGCTACGAGCAGTACTTC; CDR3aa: CASRIRRGYEQYF
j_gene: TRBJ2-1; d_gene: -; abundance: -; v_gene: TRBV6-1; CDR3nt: TGTGCCAGCATGGGGGGAATCGGCTCCTACAATGAGCAGTTCTTC; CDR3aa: CASMGGIGSYNEQFF
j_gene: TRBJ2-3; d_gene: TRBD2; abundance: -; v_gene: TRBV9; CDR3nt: TGTGCCAGCAGCGTAGACGCGGGAGGGCAAGCAGATACGCAGTATTTT; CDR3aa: CASSVDAGGQADTQYF
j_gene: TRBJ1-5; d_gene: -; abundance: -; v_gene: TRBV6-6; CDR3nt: TGTGCCAGCAGTTTATGGGATAGCAATCAGCCCCAGCATTTT; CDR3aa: CASSLWDSNQPQHF
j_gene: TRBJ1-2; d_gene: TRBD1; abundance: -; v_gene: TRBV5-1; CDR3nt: TGCGCCAGCAGCCCCCGACAGGGGGCTGGCTACACCTTC; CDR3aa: CASSPRQGAGYTF
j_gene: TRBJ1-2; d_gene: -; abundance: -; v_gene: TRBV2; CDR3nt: TGTGCCAGCAGTTCGGACGGACAATTCTATGGCTACACCTTC; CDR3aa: CASSSDGQFYGYTF
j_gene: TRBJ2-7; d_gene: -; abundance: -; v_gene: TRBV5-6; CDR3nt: TGTGCCAGCAGCTGGGGCCAGGGACGGACGAGCTCCTACGAGCAGTACTTC; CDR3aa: CASSWGQGRTSSYEQYF
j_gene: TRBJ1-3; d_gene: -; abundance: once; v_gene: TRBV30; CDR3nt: TGTGCCTGGAGTGTTGTTGGGGGACGAGTCGACACCATATATTTT; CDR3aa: CAWSVVGGRVDTIYF
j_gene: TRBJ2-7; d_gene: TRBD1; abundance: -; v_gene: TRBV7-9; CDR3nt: TGTGCCAGCAGCTTAATATTGGGAGGTCGGACAGGGACCTACGAGCAGTACTTC; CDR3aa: CASSLILGGRTGTYEQYF
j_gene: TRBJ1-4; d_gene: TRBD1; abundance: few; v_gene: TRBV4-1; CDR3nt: TGCGCCAGCAGCCTGGATTCGGACAGGGTGAATGAAAAACTGTTTTTT; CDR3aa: CASSLDSDRVNEKLFF
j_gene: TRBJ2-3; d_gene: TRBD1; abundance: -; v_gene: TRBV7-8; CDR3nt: TGTGCCAGCAGGAGAACAGGGGCAGGGAATACGCAGTATTTT; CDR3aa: CASRRTGAGNTQYF
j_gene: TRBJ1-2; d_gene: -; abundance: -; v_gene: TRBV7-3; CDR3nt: TGTGCCAGCAGCTTTGGATTGGGGGATGGCTACACCTTC; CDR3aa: CASSFGLGDGYTF
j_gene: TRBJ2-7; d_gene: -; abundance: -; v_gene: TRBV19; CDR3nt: TGTGCCAGTAGTATAGAAGCCAGACCGACTTACGAGCAGTACTTC; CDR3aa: CASSIEARPTYEQYF
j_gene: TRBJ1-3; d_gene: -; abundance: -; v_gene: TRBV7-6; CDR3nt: TGTGCCAGCAGCTTAGGTGATGGAAACACCATATATTTT; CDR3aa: CASSLGDGNTIYF
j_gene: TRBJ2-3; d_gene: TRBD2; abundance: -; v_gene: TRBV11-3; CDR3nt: TGTGCCAGCAGCTTCGGCGGGAGTCGATTAAATACGCAGTATTTT; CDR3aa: CASSFGGSRLNTQYF
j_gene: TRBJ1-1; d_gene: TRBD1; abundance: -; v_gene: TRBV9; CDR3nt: TGTGCCAGCAGCCTTCGTGGACAGGGCGAAGCTTTCTTT; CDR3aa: CASSLRGQGEAFF
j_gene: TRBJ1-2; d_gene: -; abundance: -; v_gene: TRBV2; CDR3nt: TGTGCCAGCAGTCCTACCCTACAGGAGAACTATGGCTACACCTTC; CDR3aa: CASSPTLQENYGYTF
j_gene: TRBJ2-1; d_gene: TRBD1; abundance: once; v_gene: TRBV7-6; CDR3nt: TGTGCCAGCAGCTTGAGACAGGGCAATGAGCAGTTCTTC; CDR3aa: CASSLRQGNEQFF
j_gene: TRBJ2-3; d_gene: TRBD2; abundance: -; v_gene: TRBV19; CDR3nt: TGTGCCAGTAGTATAGGGACTAGCAGGAGCACAGATACGCAGTATTTT; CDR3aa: CASSIGTSRSTDTQYF
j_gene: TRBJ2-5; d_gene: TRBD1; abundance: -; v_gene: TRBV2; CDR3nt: TGTGCCAGCAGGGGGACAGGGCCGCAAAAGACCCAGTACTTC; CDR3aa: CASRGTGPQKTQYF
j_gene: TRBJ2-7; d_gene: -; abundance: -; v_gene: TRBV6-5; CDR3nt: TGTGCCAGCAGGCCCGGGACTGGCTCCTACGAGCAGTACTTC; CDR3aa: CASRPGTGSYEQYF
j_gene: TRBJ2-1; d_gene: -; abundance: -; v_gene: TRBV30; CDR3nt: TGTGCCTGGAGTGGATTGGGTCAGGGCTCCTACAATGAGCAGTTCTTC; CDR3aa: CAWSGLGQGSYNEQFF
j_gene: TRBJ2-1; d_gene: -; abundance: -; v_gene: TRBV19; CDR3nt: TGTGCCAGCGGGTCCCGGAGCTCCTACAATGAGCAGTTCTTC; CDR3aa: CASGSRSSYNEQFF
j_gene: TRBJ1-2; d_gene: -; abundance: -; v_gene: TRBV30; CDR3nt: TGTGCCTGGAGTAGGAGGAACTATGGCTACACCTTC; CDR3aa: CAWSRRNYGYTF
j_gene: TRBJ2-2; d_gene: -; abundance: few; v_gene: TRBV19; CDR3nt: TGTGCCAGTAGTACCCGGGACCTGGGCAGCGGGGAGCTGTTTTTT; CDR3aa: CASSTRDLGSGELFF
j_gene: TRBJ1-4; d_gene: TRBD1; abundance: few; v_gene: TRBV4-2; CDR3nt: TGTGCCAGCAGCCTTTTCACCGGGACAGGGGGCGAAAAACTGTTTTTT; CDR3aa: CASSLFTGTGGEKLFF
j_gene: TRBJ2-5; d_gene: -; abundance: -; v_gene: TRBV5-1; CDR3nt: TGCGCCAGCAGCTTAGACGGTCGGAGCCTCGAGGGGACCCAGTACTTC; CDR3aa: CASSLDGRSLEGTQYF
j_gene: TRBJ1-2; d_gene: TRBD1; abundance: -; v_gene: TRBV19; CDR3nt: TGTGCCAGTAGTTTTAGACAGGGGCGAGGGAACTATGGCTACACCTTC; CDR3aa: CASSFRQGRGNYGYTF
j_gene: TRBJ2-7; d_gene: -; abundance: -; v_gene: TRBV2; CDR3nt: TGTGCCAGCAGTGCGGGACTGGGCGAGCAGTACTTC; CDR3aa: CASSAGLGEQYF
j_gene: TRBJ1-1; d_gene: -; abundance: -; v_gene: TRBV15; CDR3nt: TGTGCCACCAGCAGAGTCATAATAACAGGGAACACTGAAGCTTTCTTT; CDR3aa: CATSRVIITGNTEAFF
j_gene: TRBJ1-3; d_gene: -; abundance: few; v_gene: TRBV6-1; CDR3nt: TGTGCCAGCAGTGACGACATTTTAATTTCTGGAAACACCATATATTTT; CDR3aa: CASSDDILISGNTIYF
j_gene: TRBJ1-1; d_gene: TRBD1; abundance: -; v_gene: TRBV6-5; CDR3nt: TGTGCCAGCAGTCAACAGGGGGCGTTCACTGAAGCTTTCTTT; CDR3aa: CASSQQGAFTEAFF
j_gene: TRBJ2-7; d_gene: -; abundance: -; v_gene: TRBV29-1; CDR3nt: TGCAGCGTTTACGGGGGCGGGGAGCAGTACTTC; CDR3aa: CSVYGGGEQYF
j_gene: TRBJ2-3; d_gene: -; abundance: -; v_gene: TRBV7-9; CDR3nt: TGTGCCAGCAGCTCCAACATGTATTTT; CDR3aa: CASSSNMYF
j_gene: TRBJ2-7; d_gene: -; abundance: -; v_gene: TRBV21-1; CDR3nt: TGTGCCAGCAGCAATGAGTGGGCGGGGAGTCCCTACGAGCAGTACTTC; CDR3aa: CASSNEWAGSPYEQYF
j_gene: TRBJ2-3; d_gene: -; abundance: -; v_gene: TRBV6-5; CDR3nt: TGTGCCAGCAAGGGGCCAGATACGCAGTATTTT; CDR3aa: CASKGPDTQYF
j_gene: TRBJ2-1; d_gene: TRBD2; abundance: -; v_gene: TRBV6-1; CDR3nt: TGTGCCAGCAGTGCCGGACTAGCGACTTACAATGAGCAGTTCTTC; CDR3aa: CASSAGLATYNEQFF
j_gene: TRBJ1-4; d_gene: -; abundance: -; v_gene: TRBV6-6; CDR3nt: TGTGCCAGCACCGCAGGGAGGGGCCTCCCTAATGAAAAACTGTTTTTT; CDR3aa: CASTAGRGLPNEKLFF
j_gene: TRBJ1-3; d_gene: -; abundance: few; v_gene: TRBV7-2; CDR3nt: TGTGCCAGCAGCCATGCCGGAAACACCATATATTTT; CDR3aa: CASSHAGNTIYF
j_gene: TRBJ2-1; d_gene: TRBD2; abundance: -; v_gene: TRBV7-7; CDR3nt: TGTGCCAGCAGCTTAGGCCTAGCGGGTTCCAATGAGCAGTTCTTC; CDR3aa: CASSLGLAGSNEQFF
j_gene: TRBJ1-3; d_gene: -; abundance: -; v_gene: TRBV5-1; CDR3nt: TGCGCCAGCAGCTTTAGTCCGTGGCAGGAGCTCTCTGGAAACACCATATATTTT; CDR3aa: CASSFSPWQELSGNTIYF
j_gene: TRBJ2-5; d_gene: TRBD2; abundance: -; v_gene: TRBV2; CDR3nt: TGTGCCAGCAGGAAGACCTGGGGACTAGATCAAGAGACCCAGTACTTC; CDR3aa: CASRKTWGLDQETQYF
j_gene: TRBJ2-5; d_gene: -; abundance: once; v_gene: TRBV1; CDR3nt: TGCACCAGCAGGGTAGCCAGCCAAGAGACCCAGTACTTC; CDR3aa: CTSRVASQETQYF
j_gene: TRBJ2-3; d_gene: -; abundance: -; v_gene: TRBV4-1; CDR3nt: TGCGCCAGCAGCCAACTGGGCCCCGCGGATACGCAGTATTTT; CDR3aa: CASSQLGPADTQYF
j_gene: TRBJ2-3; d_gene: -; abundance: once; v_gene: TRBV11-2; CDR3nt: TGTGCCAGCAGCTTAAGGGGGTACACAGATACGCAGTATTTT; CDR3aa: CASSLRGYTDTQYF